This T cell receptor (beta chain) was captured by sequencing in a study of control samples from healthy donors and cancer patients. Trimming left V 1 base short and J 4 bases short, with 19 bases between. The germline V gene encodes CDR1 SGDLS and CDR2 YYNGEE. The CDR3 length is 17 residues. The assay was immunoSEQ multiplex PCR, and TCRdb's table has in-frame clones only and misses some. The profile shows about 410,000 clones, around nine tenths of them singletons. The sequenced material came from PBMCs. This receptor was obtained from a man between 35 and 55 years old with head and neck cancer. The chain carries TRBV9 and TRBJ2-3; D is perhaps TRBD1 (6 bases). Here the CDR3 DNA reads TGTGCCAGCAGCGTAAGGACAGAATGGGGGTCCGCAGATACGCAGTATTTT. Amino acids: CASSVRTEWGSADTQYF.